Listed below are T cell receptor beta chains from one sample, sequenced in a study of identical twins. TCRdb itself ran the 5' RACE reads through MiXCR, one entry per CDR3 protein. Of 1.5 million to 2 million distinct CDR3 sequences in the sample, 32% were seen once. Sequencing input: cord blood. The origin of the receptors is a newborn girl in good health. Each CDR3 is given with its conserved first and last residue.

CDR3 protein: CASSYSALNYGYTF
J gene: TRBJ1-2
CDR3 length: 14
V gene: TRBV6-6

CDR3 protein: CASSRSGALYNEQFF
J gene: TRBJ2-1
CDR3 length: 15
V gene: TRBV7-2

CDR3 protein: CASSCAYEQYF
J gene: TRBJ2-7
CDR3 length: 11
V gene: TRBV10-1

CDR3 protein: CASSGGQGSYNEQFF
J gene: TRBJ2-1
CDR3 length: 15
V gene: TRBV5-1

CDR3 protein: CASSYAQGVETQYF
J gene: TRBJ2-5
CDR3 length: 14
V gene: TRBV7-9

CDR3 protein: CASSKRQGCLDEQYF
J gene: TRBJ2-7
CDR3 length: 15
V gene: TRBV21-1

CDR3 protein: CSAKRGDYGYTF
J gene: TRBJ1-2
CDR3 length: 12
V gene: TRBV20-1

CDR3 protein: CSVPRVGTDTQYF
J gene: TRBJ2-3
CDR3 length: 13
V gene: TRBV29-1

CDR3 protein: CASSLGHRGPNYGYTF
J gene: TRBJ1-2
CDR3 length: 16
V gene: TRBV11-2

CDR3 protein: CASSGQGGNQPRHF
J gene: TRBJ1-5
CDR3 length: 14
V gene: TRBV12-3/TRBV12-4

CDR3 protein: CSARGQVTYEQYF
J gene: TRBJ2-7
CDR3 length: 13
V gene: TRBV20-1

CDR3 protein: CSARRAALTDTQYF
J gene: TRBJ2-3
CDR3 length: 14
V gene: TRBV20-1

CDR3 protein: CASSLPSGTPQYF
J gene: TRBJ2-3
CDR3 length: 13
V gene: TRBV7-9

CDR3 protein: CASSYRDRLDTQYF
J gene: TRBJ2-3
CDR3 length: 14
V gene: TRBV7-2

CDR3 protein: CAEIELEVYEQYF
J gene: TRBJ2-7
CDR3 length: 13
V gene: TRBV25-1

CDR3 protein: CSARDRGRVTYNEQFF
J gene: TRBJ2-1
CDR3 length: 16
V gene: TRBV29-1

CDR3 protein: CASSFLAGAADTQYF
J gene: TRBJ2-3
CDR3 length: 15
V gene: TRBV3-1

CDR3 protein: CASRVWNSGYTF
J gene: TRBJ1-2
CDR3 length: 12
V gene: TRBV2

CDR3 protein: CGAPRLAGEYEQFF
J gene: TRBJ2-1
CDR3 length: 14
V gene: TRBV20-1

CDR3 protein: CASSPKLRDDNEQFF
J gene: TRBJ2-1
CDR3 length: 15
V gene: TRBV25-1

CDR3 protein: CASSYRGKNYEQYF
J gene: TRBJ2-7
CDR3 length: 14
V gene: TRBV5-4

CDR3 protein: CASSQLGLREQYF
J gene: TRBJ2-7
CDR3 length: 13
V gene: TRBV3-1

CDR3 protein: CSAVGPYNSPLHF
J gene: TRBJ1-6
CDR3 length: 13
V gene: TRBV20-1

CDR3 protein: CASSSTLSGNANTQYF
J gene: TRBJ2-3
CDR3 length: 16
V gene: TRBV11-2

CDR3 protein: CASSQSSYNEQYF
J gene: -
CDR3 length: 13
V gene: TRBV19

CDR3 protein: CSASESFNQPQHF
J gene: TRBJ1-5
CDR3 length: 13
V gene: TRBV20-1

CDR3 protein: CASSPLPGGWNEQFF
J gene: TRBJ2-1
CDR3 length: 15
V gene: TRBV18

CDR3 protein: CASSPGGYGRDNSPLHF
J gene: TRBJ1-6
CDR3 length: 17
V gene: TRBV7-2

CDR3 protein: CSAGRGTGVFGETQYF
J gene: TRBJ2-5
CDR3 length: 16
V gene: TRBV20-1

CDR3 protein: CSVEAHPGLGLGETQDF
J gene: TRBJ2-5
CDR3 length: 17
V gene: TRBV29-1

CDR3 protein: CASSQGTSGGPETQYF
J gene: TRBJ2-5
CDR3 length: 16
V gene: TRBV4-2

CDR3 protein: CASSLPRDGDQPQHF
J gene: TRBJ1-5
CDR3 length: 15
V gene: TRBV28

CDR3 protein: CASSGGGGVTNEKLFF
J gene: TRBJ1-4
CDR3 length: 16
V gene: TRBV5-8

CDR3 protein: CASRNRVDQPQHF
J gene: TRBJ1-5
CDR3 length: 13
V gene: TRBV19

CDR3 protein: CASSDGASNEKLFF
J gene: TRBJ1-4
CDR3 length: 14
V gene: TRBV5-6